The subject of this entry is one T cell receptor (beta chain). What it binds is not known. V was clipped by 2 bases and J by 6 bases, with 14 bases between them. Germline V gene sequence: CDR1 SGHTA, CDR2 FQGNSA. This CDR3 region has 15 residues. The data originate from a study of a mutant IDH1 vaccine in newly diagnosed glioma. Study details: Patients got their first vaccination 4-6 weeks after radiotherapy alone, or with temozolomide cycles. Treated patients had a mean age of roughly 40 years and an approximately 62% male, about 38% female split.

The time point was: week 23, last vaccination. Each dose delivered 300 ug of mutant IDH1 20-mer peptide subcutaneously with imiquimod. Study observations and caveats: Changes in the top peripheral T cell clonotypes seemingly had no bearing on pseudoprogression.

The protocol was immunoSEQ multiplex PCR, while the TCRdb copy is restricted to in-frame clones and leaves out a portion. The sample carries tens of thousands of clones, 85% to 90% recorded once. The V call is TRBV7-2, the J call TRBJ2-4, with D unresolved. Here the sequenced sample was PBMCs, taken from a glioma patient whose treatment included an IDH1 peptide vaccine. This clonotype was obtained from a man in his forties with glioma. This CDR3 is CASSLRGPIRNIQYF. The CDR3 nucleotides are TGTGCCAGCAGCTTACGCGGACCTATTAGAAACATTCAGTACTTC.